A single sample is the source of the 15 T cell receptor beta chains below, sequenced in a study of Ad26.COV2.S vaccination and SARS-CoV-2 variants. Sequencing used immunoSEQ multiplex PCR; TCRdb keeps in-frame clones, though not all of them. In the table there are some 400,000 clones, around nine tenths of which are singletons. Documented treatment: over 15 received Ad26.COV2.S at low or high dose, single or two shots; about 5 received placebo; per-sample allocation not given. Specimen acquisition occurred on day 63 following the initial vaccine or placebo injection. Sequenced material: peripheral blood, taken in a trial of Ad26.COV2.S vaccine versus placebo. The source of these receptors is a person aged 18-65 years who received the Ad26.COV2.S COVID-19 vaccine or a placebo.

CDR3 in amino acids: CAWSVNWGDSPLHF. The CDR3 DNA reads TGTGCCTGGAGTGTAAACTGGGGGGATTCACCCCTCCACTTT. This rearrangement joins TRBV30 to TRBJ1-6; TRBD1 might be the D (5 bases). The germline V gene has CDR1 GTSNPN and CDR2 SVGIG (reference sequence). CDR3 length: 14 residues. Trimming stripped 0 bases from V and 8 bases from J, with 11 bases between. Full variable domain (outside the CDR3, taken from reference TRBV30 and TRBJ1-6): SQTIHQWPATLVQPVGSPLSLECTVEGTSNPNLYWYRQAAGRGLQLLFYSVGIGQISSEVPQNLSASRPQDRQFILSSKKLLLSDSGFYLCAWSVNWGDSPLHFGNGTRLTVT.

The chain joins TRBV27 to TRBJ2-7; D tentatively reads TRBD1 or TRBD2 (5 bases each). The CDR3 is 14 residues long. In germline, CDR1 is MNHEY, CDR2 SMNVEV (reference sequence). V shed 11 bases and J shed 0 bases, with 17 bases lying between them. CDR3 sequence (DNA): TGTGCCTCCCGGGGTCCGGGGCTCTCCTACGAGCAGTACTTC. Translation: CASRGPGLSYEQYF.

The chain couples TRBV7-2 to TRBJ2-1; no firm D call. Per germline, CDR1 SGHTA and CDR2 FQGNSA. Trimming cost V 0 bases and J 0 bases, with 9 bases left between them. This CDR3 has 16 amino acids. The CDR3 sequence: CASSLAPKSSYNEQFF. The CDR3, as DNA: TGTGCCAGCAGCTTAGCGCCCAAAAGCTCCTACAATGAGCAGTTCTTC.

In DNA, the CDR3 is TGCGCCAGCAGCCACGGACAGATGTACGAGCAGTACTTC. It specifies CASSHGQMYEQYF. This chain uses TRBV5-1 with TRBJ2-7, with D perhaps TRBD1 (6 bases). This CDR3 contains 13 residues. V lost 4 bases, J lost 4 bases, and 12 bases lay in between. From germline, CDR1 is SGHRS and CDR2 YFSETQ.

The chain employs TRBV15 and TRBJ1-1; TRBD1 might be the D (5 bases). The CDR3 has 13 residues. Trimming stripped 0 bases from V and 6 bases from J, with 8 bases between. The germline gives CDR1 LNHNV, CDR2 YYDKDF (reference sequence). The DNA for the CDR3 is TGTGCCACCAGCAGAGACACAGGATCTGAAGCTTTCTTT. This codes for CATSRDTGSEAFF.

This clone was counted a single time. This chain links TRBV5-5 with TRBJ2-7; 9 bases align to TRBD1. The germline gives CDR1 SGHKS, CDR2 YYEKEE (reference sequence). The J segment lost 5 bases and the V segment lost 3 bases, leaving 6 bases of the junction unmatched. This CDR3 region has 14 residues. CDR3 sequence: CASSYRDRDHEQYF. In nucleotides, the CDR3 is TGTGCCAGCAGCTACCGGGACAGGGACCACGAGCAGTACTTC.

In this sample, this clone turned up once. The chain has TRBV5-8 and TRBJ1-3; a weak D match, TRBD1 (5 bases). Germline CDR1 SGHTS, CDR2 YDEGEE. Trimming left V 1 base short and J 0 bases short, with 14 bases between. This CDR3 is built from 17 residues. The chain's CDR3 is CASSLFRDRPSGNTIYF. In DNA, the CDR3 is TGTGCCAGCAGCTTGTTCAGGGATCGCCCCTCTGGAAACACCATATATTTT. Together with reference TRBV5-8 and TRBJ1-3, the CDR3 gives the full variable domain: EAGVTQSPTHLIKTRGQQATLRCSPISGHTSVYWYQQALGLGLQFLLWYDEGEERNRGNFPPRFSGRQFPNYSSELNVNALELEDSALYLCASSLFRDRPSGNTIYFGEGSWLTVV.

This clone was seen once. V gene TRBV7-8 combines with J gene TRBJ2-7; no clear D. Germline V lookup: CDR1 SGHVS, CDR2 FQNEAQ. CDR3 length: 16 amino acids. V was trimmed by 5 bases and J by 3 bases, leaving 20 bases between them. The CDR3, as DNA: TGTGCCAGCAGCCGGCGCCAAGGCCCGGCGGTCTACGAGCAGTACTTC. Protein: CASSRRQGPAVYEQYF.

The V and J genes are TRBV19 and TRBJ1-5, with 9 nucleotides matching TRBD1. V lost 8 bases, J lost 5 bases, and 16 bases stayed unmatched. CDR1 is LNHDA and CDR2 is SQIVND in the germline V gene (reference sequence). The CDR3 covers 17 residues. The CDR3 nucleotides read TGTGCCAGTCGAAGAACTAACAGGGGGCAGGGGGATCAGCCCCAGCATTTT. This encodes CASRRTNRGQGDQPQHF.

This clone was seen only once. CDR3 in DNA: TGTGCCTGGAGTGTTACCTATGGCTACACCTTC. Protein: CAWSVTYGYTF. The chain links TRBV30 to TRBJ1-2; D is undetermined. Per the germline V gene, CDR1 is GTSNPN and CDR2 is SVGIG (reference sequence). Trimming shortened V by 0 bases and J by 4 bases, and 3 bases separated the two germline ends. This CDR3 has 11 amino acids. Full variable domain (rest looked up from reference TRBV30 and TRBJ1-2): SQTIHQWPATLVQPVGSPLSLECTVEGTSNPNLYWYRQAAGRGLQLLFYSVGIGQISSEVPQNLSASRPQDRQFILSSKKLLLSDSGFYLCAWSVTYGYTFGSGTRLTVV.

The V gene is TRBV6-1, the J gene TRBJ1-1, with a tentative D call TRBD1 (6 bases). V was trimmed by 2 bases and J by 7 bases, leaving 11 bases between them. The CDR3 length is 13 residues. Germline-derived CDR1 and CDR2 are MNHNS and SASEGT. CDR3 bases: TGTGCCAGCAGTGAAAGGCAGGGGCTTGAAGCTTTCTTT. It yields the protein CASSERQGLEAFF.

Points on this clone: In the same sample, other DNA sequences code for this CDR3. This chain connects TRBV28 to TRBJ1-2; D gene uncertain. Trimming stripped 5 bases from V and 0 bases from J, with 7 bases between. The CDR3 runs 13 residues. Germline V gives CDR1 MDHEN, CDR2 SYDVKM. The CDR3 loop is CASSLRANYGYTF. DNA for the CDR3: TGTGCCAGCAGTCTCCGGGCTAACTATGGCTACACCTTC.

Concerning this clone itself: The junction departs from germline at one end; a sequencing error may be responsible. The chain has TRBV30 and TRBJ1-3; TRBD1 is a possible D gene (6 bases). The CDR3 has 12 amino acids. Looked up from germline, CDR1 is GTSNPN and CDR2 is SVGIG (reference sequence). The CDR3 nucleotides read TGTGCCGGGAGGGGGTCTGGAAACACCATATATTTT. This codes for CAGRGSGNTIYF.

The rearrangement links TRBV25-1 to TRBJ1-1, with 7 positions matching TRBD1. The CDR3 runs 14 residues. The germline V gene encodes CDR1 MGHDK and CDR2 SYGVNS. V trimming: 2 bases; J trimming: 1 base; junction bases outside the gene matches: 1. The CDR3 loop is CASSEQGGNTEAFF. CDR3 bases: TGTGCCAGCAGTGAACAGGGGGGGAACACTGAAGCTTTCTTT.

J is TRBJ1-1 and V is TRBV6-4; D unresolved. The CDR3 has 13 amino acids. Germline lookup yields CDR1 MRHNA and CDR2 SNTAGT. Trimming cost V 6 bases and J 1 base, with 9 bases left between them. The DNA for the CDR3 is TGTGCCAGCAGCGCGAGACCGAACACTGAAGCTTTCTTT. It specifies CASSARPNTEAFF.